These 5 T cell receptor beta chains originate from one sample sequenced in a study of response to subunit inactivated influenza vaccine. Each CDR3 protein is one row after TCRdb ran MiXCR on the RT-PCR reads. The table records hundreds of thousands of distinct CDR3 sequences, roughly 10% of them present only once. A further study also used this sample, focusing on T cells expressing NK-cell markers. That work adds: Researchers built TCR beta cDNA using 5'RACE template switching with UMIs.

The sample was PBMCs from blood, taken on the day of vaccination. These receptors were taken from a man aged 45 to 65 who received an inactivated influenza vaccine.

There are a few counts of this clonotype. The chain recombines TRBV12-3 or TRBV12-4 with TRBJ1-4; D remains unclear. Trimming removed 2 bases at V and 7 bases at J, with 5 bases between. This CDR3 is built from 12 residues. For the CDR3, the DNA is TGTGCCAGCAGTTTACCCCCTGAAAAACTGTTTTTT. Protein: CASSLPPEKLFF.

The V call is TRBV12-3 or TRBV12-4, the J call TRBJ1-2; tentative D call: TRBD1 (6 bases). Trimming stripped 6 bases from V and 4 bases from J, with 12 bases between. The CDR3 extends over 13 amino acids. The CDR3 is CASSLDRFYGYTF. Here the CDR3 DNA reads TGTGCCAGCAGCCTCGACAGGTTCTATGGCTACACCTTC.

This chain uses TRBV7-2 with TRBJ1-1, with 8 bases fitting TRBD1. Germline V gives CDR1 SGHTA, CDR2 FQGNSA. The CDR3 extends over 14 amino acids. V trimming: 5 bases; J trimming: 12 bases; junction bases outside the gene matches: 14. The CDR3 DNA sequence: TGTGCCAGCAGCCGGAGAGGACAGGGTGAGGAAACTTTCTTT. Residues: CASSRRGQGEETFF.

This clonotype was detected a few times. The rearrangement uses TRBV12-3 or TRBV12-4 and TRBJ1-5; no definite D call. This CDR3 spans 16 amino acids. Trimming took 3 bases from V and 4 from J, leaving 16 bases between them. CDR3 region: CASSFWAAQLNQPQHF. The DNA for the CDR3 is TGTGCCAGCAGTTTTTGGGCGGCCCAGCTTAATCAGCCCCAGCATTTT.

The chain joins TRBV5-1 to TRBJ1-6; unclear D gene. The CDR3 has 16 residues. V dropped 4 bases and J dropped 0 bases, with 11 bases sitting between them. CDR1 is SGHRS and CDR2 is YFSETQ in the germline V gene. The CDR3 loop is CASSPIVSSYNSPLHF. CDR3 in DNA: TGCGCCAGCAGCCCCATTGTCAGCTCCTATAATTCACCCCTCCACTTT. The full variable domain, in which reference TRBV5-1 and TRBJ1-6 provide the parts outside the CDR3, is KAGVTQTPRYLIKTRGQQVTLSCSPISGHRSVSWYQQTPGQGLQFLFEYFSETQRNKGNFPGRFSGRQFSNSRSEMNVSTLELGDSALYLCASSPIVSSYNSPLHFGNGTRLTVT.